The entry below gives a single T cell receptor beta chain sequence along with its context. Antigen specificity is unknown. The sample originates from a study of CD8 T cells in ankylosing spondylitis. The CDR3 runs to 14 residues. Trimming removed 4 bases at V and 4 bases at J, with 12 bases between. Germline CDR1 and CDR2: SGHRS and YFSETQ. TCRdb passed the 5' RACE reads through MiXCR, listing each CDR3 protein once. Of hundreds of thousands of distinct CDR3 sequences listed, 12% are singletons. Study-level points and caveats: CD8+ by phenotype, disease-linked clones were relatively rare in peripheral blood. Made up of under ten highly homologous variants, a TCR beta motif appeared characteristic of ankylosing spondylitis blood.

This sequence was found in a male donor with ankylosing spondylitis. Sequencing input: blood, either unsorted or a sorted T cell fraction (not recorded which). This chain connects TRBV5-1 to TRBJ2-1; tentative D call: TRBD2 (5 bases). The CDR3 DNA is TGCGCCAGCAGCCCTCAACGGAGGTACAATGAGCAGTTCTTC. This gives the protein CASSPQRRYNEQFF.